This T cell receptor (beta chain) was profiled in a study of blood T cells in healthy people across ages (dated by TCRdb to the mid-2010s). Context from the whole study: In model experiments, roughly one uniquely barcoded TCR beta cDNA molecule per two T cells was captured by template switching. Using deep sequencing normalized with unique cDNA molecular identifiers, the study measured how TCR beta repertoire diversity changes with age. Donors were grouped into four age groups: young (average approximately 16 years), middle-aged (over 35), aged (about 59) and long-lived (approximately 75). Donors of different ages were randomly distributed across sequencing lanes to avoid experimental bias. Two additional independent replicas of 1 million unique cDNA reads from the same blood draw were analyzed for two donors (one aged 18 to 30 and one aged 80 or older). Paper-wide results and their limitations: The percentage of naive T cells measured by flow cytometry correlated strongly with observed TCR beta diversity. Observed TCR beta diversity per million T cells fell roughly linearly with age, and a significant reduction was already apparent by age about 36. Because profiling used bulk unsorted PBMCs, naive and antigen-experienced compartments could not be compared conclusively. The long-lived group showed more naive CD4+ T cells, fewer expanded clones and increased TCR diversity than the aged group, suggesting age selection. Total diversity estimates from one million sequenced T cells were considered lower bounds and underestimates. The CMV infection status of donors was not known, potentially confounding age-related changes in expanded clonotypes.

The CDR3, from cysteine to phenylalanine, totals 15 residues. The DNA shown is the 45-base CDR3, in frame from base 1. V was cut back by 8 bases and J by 4 bases, leaving a gap of 15 bases between them. CDR1 and CDR2 are read off the germline V gene as SNHLY and FYNNEI. Donors were 39 systemically healthy Caucasian individuals from Russia aged roughly 6 to 100 years. Ten milliliters of peripheral blood were drawn from each donor into EDTA-treated Vacutainer tubes. Ficoll-Paque density-gradient centrifugation was used to isolate PBMCs, with at least 7 million per sample. Trizol reagent was used to extract total RNA from the PBMCs, yielding at least 5.5 micrograms per sample. Naive CD45RAhigh/CD27high T cell percentages were measured by flow cytometry on a PBMC aliquot from every donor. About this clonotype: No cognate antigen has been identified for it. Base qualities are not recorded, but no much larger clone differs from it by a single base.

To prepare the library, 5' RACE was applied. TCRdb names Illumina HiSeq 2500 as the instrument used. A second PCR of roughly 7 to 11 cycles was performed with a sample-barcoded 5' primer and a J-beta primer mix. A unique molecular identifier was introduced onto each TCR beta cDNA molecule by a template-switch 5' adaptor carrying 12 random nucleotides. Each sample yielded at least 3 million CDR3-containing paired-end reads. First-strand cDNA synthesis was performed from all RNA using the Mint cDNA synthesis kit, with priming by a TRBC-specific oligonucleotide. Following uracil-DNA glycosylase treatment, a first 18-cycle PCR with universal primers M1SS and BC2_uni_R was performed on all cDNA. The study's own analysis went as follows. Each sample was normalized by randomly selecting 1 million high-quality reads, each carrying a distinct molecular identifier. Instead of being binned into consensus sequences, reads with shared molecular identifiers were discarded. MiTCR, set to a Q25 quality threshold and the strictest error-elimination algorithm, was used for CDR3 identification, clonotype clustering and error correction. Lower-bound total TCR beta diversity was estimated with a nonparametric unseen species model using Euler transformation. The raw public reads went through TCRdb reprocessing: fastp at Q25, MiXCR clone calling, in-frame beta chains kept. When rows share a CDR3 protein, they turn into one entry using the most common DNA and genes. What appears here as the V and J calls and clone size reflects TCRdb's work, not the paper's. The sample profile shows 950,000 to 1,200,000 distinct CDR3 sequences; 30% to 40% of them were found once. The biggest ten clones account for over 10% of the sample.

The rearranged chain carries TRBV2 and TRBJ1-6; a tentative D match to TRBD1 spans 5 bases. Sequences were obtained from blood. This receptor was identified in a man younger than 35 in good health. Here is the DNA: TGTGCCAGCGCTTGGGACGGGGCTTATAATTCACCCCTCCACTTT. Its product reads: CASAWDGAYNSPLHF.